Listed here is a single T cell receptor beta chain. Germline CDR1 and CDR2: WSHSY and SAAADI. The CDR3 runs 13 residues. V was clipped by 8 bases and J by 4 bases, with 14 bases between them. The entry originates in a study of blood T cell repertoires in COVID-19. The wider study: From the United States, Italy and Spain came samples of acute and convalescent COVID-19. PBMCs, B-cell-depleted T cells, or T cells were the source of the cDNA or gDNA that made up the material.

Authors' processing steps: Estimated nucleated cell counts came from reference gene primer amplification. Clones were read by immunoSEQ multiplex PCR, and TCRdb kept only the in-frame ones, dropping some. V and J calls and clone size are those listed in that table; D and trimming were worked out from the DNA. This table holds around 160,000 clones, around nine tenths found once. This chain joins TRBV10-2 and TRBJ1-1; D might be TRBD1 (6 bases). Source material: peripheral blood. This TCR was sampled from a human donor in a cohort sampled during active COVID-19. In DNA, the CDR3 is TGCGCCAGCTTTTCGGGGGGCTTCACTGAAGCTTTCTTT. It yields the protein CASFSGGFTEAFF.